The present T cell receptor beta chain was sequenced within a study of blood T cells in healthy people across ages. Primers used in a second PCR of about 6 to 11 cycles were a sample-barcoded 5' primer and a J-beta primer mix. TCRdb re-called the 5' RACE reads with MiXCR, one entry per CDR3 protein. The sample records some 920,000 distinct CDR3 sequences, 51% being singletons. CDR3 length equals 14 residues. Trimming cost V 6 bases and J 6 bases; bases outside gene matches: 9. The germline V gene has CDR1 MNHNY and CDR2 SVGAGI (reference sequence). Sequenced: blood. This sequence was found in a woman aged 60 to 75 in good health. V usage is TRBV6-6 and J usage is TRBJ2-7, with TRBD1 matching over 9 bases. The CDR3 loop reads CASSNPGQGGEQYF. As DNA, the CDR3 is TGTGCCAGCAGCAACCCGGGACAGGGTGGCGAGCAGTACTTC.